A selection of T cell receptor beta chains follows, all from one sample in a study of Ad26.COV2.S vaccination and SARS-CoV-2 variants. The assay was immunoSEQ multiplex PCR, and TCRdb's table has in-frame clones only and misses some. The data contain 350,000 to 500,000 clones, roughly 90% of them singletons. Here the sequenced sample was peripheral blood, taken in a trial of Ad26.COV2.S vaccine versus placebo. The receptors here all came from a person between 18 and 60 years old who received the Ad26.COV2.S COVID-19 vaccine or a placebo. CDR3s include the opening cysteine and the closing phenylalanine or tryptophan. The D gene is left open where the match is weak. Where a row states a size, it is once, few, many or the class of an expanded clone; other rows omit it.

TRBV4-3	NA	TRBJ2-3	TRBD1	CASSQGAGPPSDTQYF	TGCGCCAGCAGTCAGGGGGCAGGGCCCCCCTCAGATACGCAGTATTTT
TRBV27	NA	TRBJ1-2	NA	CASSLGGIGYTF	TGTGCCAGCAGTTTGGGTGGAATTGGCTACACCTTC
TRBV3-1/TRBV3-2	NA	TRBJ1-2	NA	CASSPTDTSILYGYTF	TGTGCCAGCAGCCCTACGGACACGTCAATCCTCTATGGCTACACCTTC
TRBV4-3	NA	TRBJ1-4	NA	CASSQGGLGSLEKLFF	TGCGCCAGCAGCCAAGGAGGTTTAGGCAGCTTAGAAAAACTGTTTTTT
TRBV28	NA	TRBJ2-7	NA	CASSLIGQPTYEQYF	TGTGCCAGCAGTTTAATTGGACAGCCAACCTACGAGCAGTACTTC
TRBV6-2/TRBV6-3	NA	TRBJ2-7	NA	CASSYRVAYEQYF	TGTGCCAGCAGTTACAGGGTGGCGTACGAGCAGTACTTC
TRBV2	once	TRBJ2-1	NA	CASTADPGGGHNEQFF	TGTGCCAGCACCGCCGACCCGGGCGGGGGCCACAATGAGCAGTTCTTC
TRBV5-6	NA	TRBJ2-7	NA	CASSLTDSYEQYF	TGTGCCAGCAGCCTAACGGACAGCTACGAGCAGTACTTC
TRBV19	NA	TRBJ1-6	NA	CASSLPGRRTDSYNSPLHF	TGTGCCAGTAGTCTCCCAGGGCGACGGACCGACTCGTATAATTCACCCCTCCACTTT
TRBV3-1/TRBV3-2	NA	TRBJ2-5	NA	CASSQDPSPIGQETQYF	TGTGCCAGCAGCCAAGATCCTAGTCCAATAGGACAAGAGACCCAGTACTTC
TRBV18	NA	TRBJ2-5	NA	CASSPRGWKPQETQYF	TGTGCCAGCTCACCACGGGGGTGGAAACCCCAAGAGACCCAGTACTTC
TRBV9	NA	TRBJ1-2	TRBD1	CASSGTDRDVREYGYTF	TGTGCCAGCAGCGGTACGGACAGGGATGTAAGGGAGTATGGCTACACCTTC
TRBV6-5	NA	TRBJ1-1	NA	CASSTQGFGTEAFF	TGTGCCAGCAGTACCCAGGGTTTCGGGACTGAAGCTTTCTTT
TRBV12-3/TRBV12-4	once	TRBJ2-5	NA	CASSPRRETQYF	TGTGCCAGCAGTCCCCGCAGGGAGACCCAGTACTTC
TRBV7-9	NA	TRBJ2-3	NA	CASSLGRHLADTQYF	TGTGCCAGCAGCTTAGGCCGGCACCTGGCAGATACGCAGTATTTT
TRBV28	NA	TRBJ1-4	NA	CASTRDIATNEKLFF	TGTGCCAGCACCCGAGACATTGCAACTAATGAAAAACTGTTTTTT
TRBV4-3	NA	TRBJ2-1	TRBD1	CASSQEGQSYNEQFF	TGCGCCAGCAGCCAAGAGGGACAGTCCTACAATGAGCAGTTCTTC
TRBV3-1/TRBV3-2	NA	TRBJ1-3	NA	CASSQEGRRSGNTIYF	TGTGCCAGCAGCCAAGAGGGGAGGCGGTCTGGAAACACCATATATTTT
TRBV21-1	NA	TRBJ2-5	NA	CASRDREETQYF	TGTGCCAGCAGGGACAGGGAGGAGACCCAGTACTTC
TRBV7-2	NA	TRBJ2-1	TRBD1	CASSLNRGAYNEQFF	TGTGCCAGCAGCTTAAACAGGGGGGCCTACAATGAGCAGTTCTTC
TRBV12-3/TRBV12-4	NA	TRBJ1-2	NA	CASSGLSERGYTF	TGTGCCAGCAGTGGTCTATCGGAACGGGGCTACACCTTC
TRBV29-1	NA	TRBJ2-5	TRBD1	CSVNRGETQYF	TGCAGCGTTAACAGGGGCGAGACCCAGTACTTC
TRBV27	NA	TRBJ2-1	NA	CASSPRGSYNEQFF	TGTGCCAGCAGTCCGCGTGGCTCCTACAATGAGCAGTTCTTC
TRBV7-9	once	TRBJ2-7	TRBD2	CASSLAASGDEQYF	TGTGCCAGCAGCTTAGCGGCTAGCGGGGACGAGCAGTACTTC
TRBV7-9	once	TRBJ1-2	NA	CASSLGGARANYGYTF	TGTGCCAGCAGCTTGGGGGGGGCCAGAGCTAACTATGGCTACACCTTC
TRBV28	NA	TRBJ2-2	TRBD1	CASSPTGAGELFF	TGTGCCAGCAGCCCAACAGGGGCCGGGGAGCTGTTTTTT
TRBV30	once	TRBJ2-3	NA	CAWGGPTDTQYF	TGTGCCTGGGGGGGCCCGACAGATACGCAGTATTTT
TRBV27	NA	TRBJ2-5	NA	CASSLLGGETQYF	TGTGCCAGCAGTTTATTGGGGGGAGAGACCCAGTACTTC
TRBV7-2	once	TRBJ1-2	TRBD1	CASSHRDRTNGYTF	TGTGCCAGCAGCCACAGGGACAGGACAAACGGCTACACCTTC
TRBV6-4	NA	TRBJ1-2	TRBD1	CASSARTGDGICGYTF	TGTGCCAGCAGTGCTAGGACAGGGGACGGCATCTGTGGCTACACCTTC
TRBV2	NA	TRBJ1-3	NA	CASSAGGNTIYF	TGTGCCAGCAGCGCAGGTGGAAACACCATATATTTT
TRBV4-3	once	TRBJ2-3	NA	CASSQERAGGTDTQYF	TGCGCCAGCAGCCAAGAGAGAGCCGGGGGAACAGATACGCAGTATTTT
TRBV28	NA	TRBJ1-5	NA	CASSYLNQPQHF	TGTGCCAGCAGTTACCTCAATCAGCCCCAGCATTTT
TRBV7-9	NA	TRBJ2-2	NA	CASSSLRELFF	TGTGCCAGCAGCTCCCTTAGGGAGCTGTTTTTT
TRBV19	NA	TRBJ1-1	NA	CASSNLRKTEAFF	TGTGCCAGTAGTAACTTACGGAAGACTGAAGCTTTCTTT
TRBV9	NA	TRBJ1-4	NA	CASSMRGATNEKLFF	TGTGCCAGCAGCATGAGGGGCGCAACTAATGAAAAACTGTTTTTT
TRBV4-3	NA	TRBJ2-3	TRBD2	CASSQGTSGSTDTQYF	TGCGCCAGCAGCCAAGGGACTAGCGGGAGCACAGATACGCAGTATTTT
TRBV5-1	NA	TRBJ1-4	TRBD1	CASSLRTGSNEKLFF	TGCGCCAGCAGCCTACGGACAGGGTCCAATGAAAAACTGTTTTTT
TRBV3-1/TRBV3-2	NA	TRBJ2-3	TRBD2	CASSQDIGGGRDTQYF	TGTGCCAGCAGCCAAGATATCGGGGGGGGCCGAGATACGCAGTATTTT
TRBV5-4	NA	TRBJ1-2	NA	CASSLAQLGEGYTF	TGTGCCAGCAGCTTGGCCCAGCTAGGGGAGGGCTACACCTTC
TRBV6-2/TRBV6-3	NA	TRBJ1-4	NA	CASSYNAPGPEGEKLFF	TGTGCCAGCAGTTACAACGCACCGGGACCTGAGGGTGAAAAACTGTTTTTT
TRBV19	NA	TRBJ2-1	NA	CASSIRGNRNNEQFF	TGTGCCAGTAGTATAAGGGGGAACAGGAACAATGAGCAGTTCTTC
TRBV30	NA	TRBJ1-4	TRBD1	CATRRGGRTEKLFF	TGTGCCACCCGCAGGGGGGGCCGAACTGAAAAACTGTTTTTT
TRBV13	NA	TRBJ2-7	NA	CASSLGDYQSYEQYF	TGTGCCAGCAGCTTAGGGGACTACCAATCCTACGAGCAGTACTTC
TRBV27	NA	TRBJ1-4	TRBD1	CASTSRGTGPTNEKLFF	TGTGCCAGCACTTCCAGAGGGACAGGTCCAACTAATGAAAAACTGTTTTTT
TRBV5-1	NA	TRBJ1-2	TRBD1	CASSLGGQGQIGYTF	TGCGCCAGCAGCTTGGGGGGACAGGGGCAAATTGGCTACACCTTC
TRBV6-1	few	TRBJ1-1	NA	CASSEGENTEAFF	TGTGCCAGCAGTGAGGGGGAAAACACTGAAGCTTTCTTT
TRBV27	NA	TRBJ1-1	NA	CASSFGQNRRQEAFF	TGTGCCAGCAGTTTCGGCCAGAACAGGAGACAAGAAGCTTTCTTT
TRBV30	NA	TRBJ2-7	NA	CAWSTLYEQYF	TGTGCCTGGTCTACACTTTACGAGCAGTACTTC
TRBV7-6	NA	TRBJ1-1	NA	CASSFAHNTEAFF	TGTGCCAGCAGCTTTGCCCATAACACTGAAGCTTTCTTT
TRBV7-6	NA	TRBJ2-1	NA	CASSQGTYDEQFF	TGTGCCAGCAGCCAGGGGACCTACGATGAGCAGTTCTTC
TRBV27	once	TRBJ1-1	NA	CASSLSTVANTEAFF	TGTGCCAGCAGTTTATCCACAGTCGCGAACACTGAAGCTTTCTTT
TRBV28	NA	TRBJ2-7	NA	CASSLPPTGAYEQYF	TGTGCCAGCAGTTTACCGCCGACAGGAGCCTACGAGCAGTACTTC